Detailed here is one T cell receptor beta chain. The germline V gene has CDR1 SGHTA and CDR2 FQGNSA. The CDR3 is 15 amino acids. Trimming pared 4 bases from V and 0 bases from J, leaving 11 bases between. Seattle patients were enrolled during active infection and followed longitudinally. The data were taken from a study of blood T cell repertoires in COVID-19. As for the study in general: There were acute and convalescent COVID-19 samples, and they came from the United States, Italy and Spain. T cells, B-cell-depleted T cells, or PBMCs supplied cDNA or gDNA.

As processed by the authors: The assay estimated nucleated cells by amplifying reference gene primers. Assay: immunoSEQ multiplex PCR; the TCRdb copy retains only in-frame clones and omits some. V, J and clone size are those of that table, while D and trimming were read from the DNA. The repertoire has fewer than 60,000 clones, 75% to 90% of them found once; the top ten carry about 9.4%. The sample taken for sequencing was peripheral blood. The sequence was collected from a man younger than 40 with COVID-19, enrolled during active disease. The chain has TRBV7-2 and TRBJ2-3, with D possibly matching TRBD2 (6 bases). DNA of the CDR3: TGTGCCAGCAGCTATAGCGGAACTAGCACAGATACGCAGTATTTT. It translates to CASSYSGTSTDTQYF.